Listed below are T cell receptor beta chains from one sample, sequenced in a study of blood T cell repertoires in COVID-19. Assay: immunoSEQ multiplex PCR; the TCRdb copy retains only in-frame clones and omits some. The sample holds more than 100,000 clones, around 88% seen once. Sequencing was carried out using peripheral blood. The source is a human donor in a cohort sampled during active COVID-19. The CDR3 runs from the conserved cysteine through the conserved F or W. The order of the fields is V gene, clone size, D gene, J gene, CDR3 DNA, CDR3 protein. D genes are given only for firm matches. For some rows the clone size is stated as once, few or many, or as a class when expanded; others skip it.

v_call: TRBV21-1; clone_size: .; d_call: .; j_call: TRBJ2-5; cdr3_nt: TGTGCCAGCAGCGGCCCGACTTGGAAAGAGACCCAGTACTTC; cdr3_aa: CASSGPTWKETQYF
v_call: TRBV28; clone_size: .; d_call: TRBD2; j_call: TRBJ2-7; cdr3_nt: TGTGCCAGCAGTTCCCTCAAACTAGCGGTTTTCTACGAGCAGTACTTC; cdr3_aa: CASSSLKLAVFYEQYF
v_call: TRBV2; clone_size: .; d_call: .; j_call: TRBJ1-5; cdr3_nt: TGTGCCAGCAGACAGGGTGACCTCAATCAGCCCCAGCATTTT; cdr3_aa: CASRQGDLNQPQHF
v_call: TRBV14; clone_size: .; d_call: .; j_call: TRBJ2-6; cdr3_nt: TGTGCCAGCAGCCAAGATAGGGGCACTGGGGCCAACGTCCTGACTTTC; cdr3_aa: CASSQDRGTGANVLTF
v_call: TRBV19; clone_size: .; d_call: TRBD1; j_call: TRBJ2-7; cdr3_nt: TGTGCCAGTAGTACCCGGGACAGCCGCTCCTACGAGCAGTACTTC; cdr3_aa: CASSTRDSRSYEQYF
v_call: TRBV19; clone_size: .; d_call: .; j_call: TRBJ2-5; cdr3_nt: TGTGCCAGTAGTATAGATCGCTGGCGGCAAGAGACCCAGTACTTC; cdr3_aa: CASSIDRWRQETQYF
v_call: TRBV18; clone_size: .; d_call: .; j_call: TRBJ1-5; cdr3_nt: TGTGCCAGCTCACAGACACAGGGCACGGGGGGAAGCAATCAGCCCCAGCATTTT; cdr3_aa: CASSQTQGTGGSNQPQHF
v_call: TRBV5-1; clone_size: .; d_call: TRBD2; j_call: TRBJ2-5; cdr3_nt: TGCGCCAGCAGGGTAGCGGGGGCTCCCCGAGAGACCCAGTACTTC; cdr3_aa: CASRVAGAPRETQYF
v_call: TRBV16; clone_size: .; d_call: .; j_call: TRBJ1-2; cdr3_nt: TGTGCCAGCAGCCAACTGCAGGGGAGTTCCTATGGCTACACCTTC; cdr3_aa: CASSQLQGSSYGYTF
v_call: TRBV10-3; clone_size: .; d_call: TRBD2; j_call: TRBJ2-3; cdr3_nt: TGTGCCATCCGGGATAGCGGGGGGGCCAGGGATACGCAGTATTTT; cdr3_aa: CAIRDSGGARDTQYF
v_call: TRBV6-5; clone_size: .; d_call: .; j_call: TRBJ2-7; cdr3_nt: TGTGCCAGCAGTTACGGACAGTATACCTCCTACGAGCAGTACTTC; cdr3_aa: CASSYGQYTSYEQYF
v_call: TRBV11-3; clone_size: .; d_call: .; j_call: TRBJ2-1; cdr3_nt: TGTGCCAGCAGCTTAGGTGGCCTTAACAATGAGCAGTTCTTC; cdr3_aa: CASSLGGLNNEQFF
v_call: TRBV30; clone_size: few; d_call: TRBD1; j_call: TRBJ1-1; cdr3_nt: TGTGCCTGGAGTACAGGGACAGGGTACCGAAATGAAGCTTTCTTT; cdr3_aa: CAWSTGTGYRNEAFF
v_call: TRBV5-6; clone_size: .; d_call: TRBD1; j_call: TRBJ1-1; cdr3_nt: TGTGCCAGCAGCTTAGAGGGGGCCTGGACTGAAGCTTTCTTT; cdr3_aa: CASSLEGAWTEAFF
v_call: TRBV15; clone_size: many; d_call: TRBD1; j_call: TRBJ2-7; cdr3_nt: TGTGCCACCAGCCCCTGGGGACAGTCCTACGAGCAGTACTTC; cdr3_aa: CATSPWGQSYEQYF
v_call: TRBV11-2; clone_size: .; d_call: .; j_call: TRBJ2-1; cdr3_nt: TGTGCCACCCTAGAGTCGCGAGGGTCAGGCAATGAGCAGTTCTTC; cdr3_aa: CATLESRGSGNEQFF
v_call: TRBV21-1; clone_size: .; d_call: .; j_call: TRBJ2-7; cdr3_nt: TGTGCCAGCAGCAAAGGGGGGATCTGGCGGGAGGCCGCCGAGCAGTACTTC; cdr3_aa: CASSKGGIWREAAEQYF
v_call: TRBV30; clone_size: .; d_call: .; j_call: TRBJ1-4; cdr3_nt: TGTGCCTGGTCGGTGGGCCAGGGAGGTAATGAAAAACTGTTTTTT; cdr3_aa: CAWSVGQGGNEKLFF
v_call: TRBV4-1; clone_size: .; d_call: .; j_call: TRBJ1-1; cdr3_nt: TGCGCCAGCAGCCAAGCATGGCGGGGAAGAACTGAAGCTTTCTTT; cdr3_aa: CASSQAWRGRTEAFF
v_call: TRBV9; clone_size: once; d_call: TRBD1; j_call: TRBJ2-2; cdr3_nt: TGTGCCAGCAGCGTAAGGGCAGGGACAGGGGCCGTCGGGGAGCTGTTTTTT; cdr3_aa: CASSVRAGTGAVGELFF
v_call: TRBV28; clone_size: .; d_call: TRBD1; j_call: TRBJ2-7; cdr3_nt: TGTGCCAGCAGGACAGGGGGCATCCCCTACGAGCAGTACTTC; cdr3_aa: CASRTGGIPYEQYF
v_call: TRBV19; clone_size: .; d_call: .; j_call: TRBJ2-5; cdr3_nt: TGTGCCAGTAGATCGACAGAGAAACAAGAGACCCAGTACTTC; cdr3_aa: CASRSTEKQETQYF
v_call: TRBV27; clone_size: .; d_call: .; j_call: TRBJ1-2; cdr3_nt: TGTGCCAGCAGTTTATACGCAGGTTTCCAAATTAACTATGGCTACACCTTC; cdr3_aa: CASSLYAGFQINYGYTF
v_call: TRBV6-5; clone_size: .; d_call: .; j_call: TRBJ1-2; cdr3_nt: TGTGCCTCCGCTCAGGCTAACTATGGCTACACCTTC; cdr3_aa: CASAQANYGYTF
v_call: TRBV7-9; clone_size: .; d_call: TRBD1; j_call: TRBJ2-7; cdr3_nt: TGTGCCAGCAGCTTAGGGACAGGAACAGGCGAGCAGTACTTC; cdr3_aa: CASSLGTGTGEQYF
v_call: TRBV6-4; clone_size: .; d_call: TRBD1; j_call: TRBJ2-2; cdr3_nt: TGTGCCAGGACAGGGGGCCACGGGGAGCTGTTTTTT; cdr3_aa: CARTGGHGELFF